Following are 16 T cell receptor beta chains from one sample sequenced in a study of OX40 agonist ivuxolimab in advanced cancers. Using immunoSEQ multiplex PCR, the repertoire was profiled, and TCRdb retains in-frame clones only, with some absent. The table lists 50,000 to 80,000 clones, 85% to 95% of them singletons, with under 0.45% in the top ten. The specimen comprised CD4+ or CD8+ T cells sorted from blood, sampled in a trial of the OX40 agonist ivuxolimab. Source of these receptors: an adult with an advanced solid tumor such as melanoma, head and neck, liver or kidney cancer.

The chain combines TRBV6-5 with TRBJ1-5, with 10 bases that match TRBD1. V was clipped by 6 bases and J by 4 bases; unmatched bases: 6. CDR1 is MNHEY, CDR2 SVGAGI, per germline. This CDR3 spans 15 amino acids. CDR3 residues: CASRRQGASNQPQHF. In nucleotides, the CDR3 is TGTGCCAGCAGGCGACAGGGGGCATCGAATCAGCCCCAGCATTTT.

The genes are TRBV6-6 and TRBJ2-1; D might be TRBD1 (5 bases). Deletions cut 6 bases from V and 6 bases from J, with 9 bases between. Germline CDR1 MNHNY, CDR2 SVGAGI (reference sequence). The CDR3 totals 12 residues. Here the CDR3 reads CASSAQGNEQFF. The CDR3 bases are TGTGCCAGCAGCGCCCAGGGCAATGAGCAGTTCTTC.

V is TRBV11-3 and J is TRBJ2-5; TRBD2 might be the D (7 bases). The V gene's germline CDR1 is SGHNT and CDR2 YENEEA. The ends were cut back, 5 bases at V and 2 bases at J, with 21 bases in the middle. This CDR3 has 17 residues. This chain's CDR3 is CASSPGLGGVGQETQYF. The CDR3 DNA reads TGTGCCAGCAGCCCAGGACTAGGGGGAGTAGGGCAAGAGACCCAGTACTTC.

This chain joins TRBV9 and TRBJ2-1; 13 bases line up with TRBD2. From germline, CDR1 is SGDLS and CDR2 YYNGEE. The CDR3 has 15 amino acids. Trimming at V came to 3 bases and at J to 6 bases, leaving 3 bases not matched to a gene. CDR3 sequence: CASSGTSGSSNEQFF. CDR3 bases: TGTGCCAGCAGCGGGACTAGCGGGAGTAGCAATGAGCAGTTCTTC. Filled out from reference TRBV9 and TRBJ2-1, the complete variable domain reads DSGVTQTPKHLITATGQRVTLRCSPRSGDLSVYWYQQSLDQGLQFLIQYYNGEERAKGNILERFSAQQFPDLHSELNLSSLELGDSALYFCASSGTSGSSNEQFFGPGTRLTVL.

The rearrangement uses TRBV13 and TRBJ2-3; 10 nucleotides line up with TRBD2. This CDR3 is 16 amino acids long. V shed 3 bases and J 2 bases; nucleotides not matched to a gene: 5. Germline CDR1 is PRHDT and CDR2 is FYEKMQ (reference sequence). The CDR3 bases are TGTGCCAGCAGCTTGAGACTAGCGGGTGCCACAGATACGCAGTATTTT. This gives the protein CASSLRLAGATDTQYF.

The rearrangement links TRBV7-9 to TRBJ1-6; D gene uncertain. The CDR3 covers 10 residues. V lost 7 bases to trimming and J lost 14 bases, with 9 bases between them. CDR1 SEHNR and CDR2 FQNEAQ come from the germline V gene (reference sequence). The CDR3 DNA sequence: TGTGCCAGCACCCCCCTGTCCCTCCACTTT. Protein product: CASTPLSLHF.

The chain employs TRBV30 and TRBJ1-5; no clear D. The CDR3 runs 18 residues. V lost 4 bases, J lost 1 base, and 23 bases lay in between. From germline, CDR1 is GTSNPN and CDR2 SVGIG (reference sequence). CDR3 DNA sequence: TGTGCCTGGACCCCAGGCGGGTCGAGAAAACCAAGCAATCAGCCCCAGCATTTT. The encoded protein is CAWTPGGSRKPSNQPQHF. The variable domain in full, with the rest retrieved from reference TRBV30 and TRBJ1-5, is SQTIHQWPATLVQPVGSPLSLECTVEGTSNPNLYWYRQAAGRGLQLLFYSVGIGQISSEVPQNLSASRPQDRQFILSSKKLLLSDSGFYLCAWTPGGSRKPSNQPQHFGDGTRLSIL.

V and J are TRBV19 and TRBJ1-2; TRBD1 might be the D (5 bases). Germline values: CDR1 LNHDA, CDR2 SQIVND (reference sequence). The CDR3 sequence is 16 residues long. V lost 3 bases, J lost 2 bases, and 16 bases lay in between. CDR3 sequence: CASSIVWTTANYGYTF. The CDR3 bases are TGTGCCAGTAGTATCGTGTGGACGACAGCAAACTATGGCTACACCTTC.

There are a few counts of this clone. The sample contains more than one DNA sequence encoding this CDR3. This chain joins TRBV5-1 and TRBJ1-1, with D hard to call. Germline V gives CDR1 SGHRS, CDR2 YFSETQ. With 0 bases removed from V and 0 bases from J, the gap between germline ends came to 6 bases. This CDR3 is 14 amino acids long. CDR3 in DNA: TGCGCCAGCAGCTTGGGACACATGAACACTGAAGCTTTCTTT. It codes for CASSLGHMNTEAFF.

This clone occurred a few times. This chain links TRBV25-1 with TRBJ2-1; TRBD2 might be the D (5 bases). Trimming pared 4 bases from V and 6 bases from J, leaving 13 bases between. The CDR3 sequence is 14 residues long. From germline, CDR1 is MGHDK and CDR2 SYGVNS. CDR3 nucleotides: TGTGCCAGCAGTGTTCACGGGATGGGCAATGAGCAGTTCTTC. Protein: CASSVHGMGNEQFF.

V usage is TRBV2 and J usage is TRBJ1-1; 10 bases fit TRBD1. CDR1 is SNHLY and CDR2 is FYNNEI in the germline V gene. The CDR3 runs to 16 residues. V shed 6 bases, J shed 0 bases, and the junction held 7 bases outside the gene matches. This chain's CDR3 is CASRDPGQGMNTEAFF. DNA for the CDR3: TGTGCCAGCAGGGATCCGGGACAGGGGATGAACACTGAAGCTTTCTTT. Using reference TRBV2 and TRBJ1-1 for the parts outside the CDR3, the full variable domain is EPEVTQTPSHQVTQMGQEVILRCVPISNHLYFYWYRQILGQKVEFLVSFYNNEISEKSEIFDDQFSVERPDGSNFTLKIRSTKLEDSAMYFCASRDPGQGMNTEAFFGQGTRLTVV.

The V gene is TRBV7-2, the J gene TRBJ2-7; 7 nucleotides line up with TRBD1. The CDR3 is 13 amino acids. Germline V gene sequence: CDR1 SGHTA, CDR2 FQGNSA. Trimming at V came to 5 bases and at J to 6 bases, leaving 7 bases not matched to a gene. CDR3 nucleotides: TGTGCCAGCAGCCAGACAAACAGGGGCGAGCAGTACTTC. It codes for CASSQTNRGEQYF.

The rearrangement joins TRBV5-5 to TRBJ2-2, with no clear D. The CDR3 contains 15 residues. Germline loops: CDR1 SGHKS, CDR2 YYEKEE (reference sequence). Trimming cost V 2 bases and J 0 bases, with 8 bases left between them. DNA of the CDR3: TGTGCCAGCAGCTTCGGCCAGCCGAACACCGGGGAGCTGTTTTTT. It translates to CASSFGQPNTGELFF.

The chain uses TRBV19 and TRBJ2-2; no clear D gene. The CDR3 is made up of 13 amino acids. Per germline, CDR1 LNHDA and CDR2 SQIVND (reference sequence). V was trimmed by 6 bases and J by 3 bases, leaving 8 bases between them. The CDR3 nucleotides read TGTGCCAGTAGCAGGTGGGACACCGGGGAGCTGTTTTTT. Encoded protein: CASSRWDTGELFF. The whole variable domain, remainder taken from reference TRBV19 and TRBJ2-2, is DGGITQSPKYLFRKEGQNVTLSCEQNLNHDAMYWYRQDPGQGLRLIYYSQIVNDFQKGDIAEGYSVSREKKESFPLTVTSAQKNPTAFYLCASSRWDTGELFFGEGSRLTVL.

This chain uses TRBV2 with TRBJ2-2, with D uncertain. With 6 bases removed from V and 4 bases from J, the gap between germline ends came to 9 bases. The CDR3 contains 13 residues. The V gene's germline CDR1 is SNHLY and CDR2 FYNNEI. CDR3 region: CASSGEPTGELFF. The CDR3 DNA reads TGTGCCAGCAGCGGTGAGCCCACCGGGGAGCTGTTTTTT.

This clone was observed once. The chain links TRBV10-3 to TRBJ2-4; TRBD2 matches 7 bases. The CDR3 runs 16 residues. Germline CDR1 and CDR2: ENHRY and SYGVKD. With V trimmed by 3 bases and J by 7 bases, 12 bases remained unmatched. The CDR3 is CAISDGREVTLNIQYF. The DNA for the CDR3 is TGTGCCATCAGTGACGGACGGGAGGTAACGCTGAACATTCAGTACTTC.